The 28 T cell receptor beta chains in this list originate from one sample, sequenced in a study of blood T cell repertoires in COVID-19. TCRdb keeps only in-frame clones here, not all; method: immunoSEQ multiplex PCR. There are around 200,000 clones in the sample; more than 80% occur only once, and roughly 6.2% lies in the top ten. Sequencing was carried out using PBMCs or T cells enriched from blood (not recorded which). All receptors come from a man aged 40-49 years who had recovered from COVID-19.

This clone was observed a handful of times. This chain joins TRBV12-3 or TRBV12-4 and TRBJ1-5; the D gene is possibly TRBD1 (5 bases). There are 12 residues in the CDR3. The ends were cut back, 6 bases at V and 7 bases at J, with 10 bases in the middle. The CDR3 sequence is CASSSGKQPQHF. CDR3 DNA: TGTGCCAGCAGCTCAGGGAAACAGCCCCAGCATTTT.

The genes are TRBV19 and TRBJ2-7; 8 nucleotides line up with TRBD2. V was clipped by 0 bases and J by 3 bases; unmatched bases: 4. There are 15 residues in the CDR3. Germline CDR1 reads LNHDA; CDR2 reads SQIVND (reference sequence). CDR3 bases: TGTGCCAGTAGTATAGATCCTAGCGGGTACTACGAGCAGTACTTC. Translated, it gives CASSIDPSGYYEQYF.

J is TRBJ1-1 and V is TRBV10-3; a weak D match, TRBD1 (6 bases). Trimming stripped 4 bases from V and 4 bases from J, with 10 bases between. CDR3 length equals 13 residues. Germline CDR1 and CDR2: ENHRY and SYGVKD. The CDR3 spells CAISGRGTTEAFF. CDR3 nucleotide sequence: TGTGCCATCAGTGGCAGGGGTACCACTGAAGCTTTCTTT.

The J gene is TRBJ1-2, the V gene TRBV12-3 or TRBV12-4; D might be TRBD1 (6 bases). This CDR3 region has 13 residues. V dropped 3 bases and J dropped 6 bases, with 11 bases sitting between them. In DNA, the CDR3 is TGTGCCAGCAGTTTGACAGGAAGTAATGGCTACACCTTC. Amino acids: CASSLTGSNGYTF.

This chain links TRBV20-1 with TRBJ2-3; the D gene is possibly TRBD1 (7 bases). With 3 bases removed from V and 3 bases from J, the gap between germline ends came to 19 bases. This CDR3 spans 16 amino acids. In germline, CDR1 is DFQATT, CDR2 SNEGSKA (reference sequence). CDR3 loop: CSASLSRQGGTDTQYF. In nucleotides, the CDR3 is TGCAGTGCTAGTCTCTCCCGACAGGGAGGAACAGATACGCAGTATTTT.

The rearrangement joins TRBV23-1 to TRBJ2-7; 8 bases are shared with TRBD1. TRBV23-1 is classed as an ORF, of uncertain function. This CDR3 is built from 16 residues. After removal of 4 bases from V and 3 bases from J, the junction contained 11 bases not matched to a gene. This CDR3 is CASSPPLDRVVYEQYF. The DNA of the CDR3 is TGCGCCAGCAGTCCTCCCCTGGACAGGGTCGTCTACGAGCAGTACTTC.

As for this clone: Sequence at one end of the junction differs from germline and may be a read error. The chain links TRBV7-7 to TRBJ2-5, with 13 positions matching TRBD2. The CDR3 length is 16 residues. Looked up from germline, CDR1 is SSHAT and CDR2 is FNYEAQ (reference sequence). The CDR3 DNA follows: TGTGCTAGCAGCTCGGGACTAGCGGGGCCCCAAGAGACCCAGTACTTC. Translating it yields CASSSGLAGPQETQYF.

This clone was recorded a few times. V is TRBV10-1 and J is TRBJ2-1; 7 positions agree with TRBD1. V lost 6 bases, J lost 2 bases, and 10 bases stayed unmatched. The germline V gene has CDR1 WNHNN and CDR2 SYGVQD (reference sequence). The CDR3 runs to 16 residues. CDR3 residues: CASSASGDRAYNEQFF. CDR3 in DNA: TGCGCCAGCAGCGCCAGCGGAGACAGGGCCTACAATGAGCAGTTCTTC.

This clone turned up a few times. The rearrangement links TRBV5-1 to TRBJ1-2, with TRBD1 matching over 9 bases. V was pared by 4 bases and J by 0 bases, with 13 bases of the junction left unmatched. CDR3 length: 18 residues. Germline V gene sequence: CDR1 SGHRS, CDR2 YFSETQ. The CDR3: CASSPQGQGVLSNYGYTF. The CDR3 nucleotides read TGCGCCAGCAGCCCCCAGGGACAGGGCGTCCTTTCTAACTATGGCTACACCTTC.

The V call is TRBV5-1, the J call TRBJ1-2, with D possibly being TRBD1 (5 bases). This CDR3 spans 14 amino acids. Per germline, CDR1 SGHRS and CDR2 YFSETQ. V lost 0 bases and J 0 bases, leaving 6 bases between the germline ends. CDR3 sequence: CASSLGTPNYGYTF. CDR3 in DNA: TGCGCCAGCAGCTTGGGGACACCTAACTATGGCTACACCTTC.

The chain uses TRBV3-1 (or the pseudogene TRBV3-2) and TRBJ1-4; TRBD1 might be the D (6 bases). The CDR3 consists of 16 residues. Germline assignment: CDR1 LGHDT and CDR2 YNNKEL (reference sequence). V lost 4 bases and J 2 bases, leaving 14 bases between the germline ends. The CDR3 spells CASSLKAGATNEKLFF. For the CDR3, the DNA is TGTGCCAGCAGCCTGAAAGCGGGGGCGACTAATGAAAAACTGTTTTTT.

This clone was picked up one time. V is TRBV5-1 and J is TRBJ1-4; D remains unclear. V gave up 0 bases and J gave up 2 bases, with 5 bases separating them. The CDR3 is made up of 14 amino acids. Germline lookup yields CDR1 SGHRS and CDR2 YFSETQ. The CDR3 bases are TGCGCCAGCAGCTTGGCCGAGACTAATGAAAAACTGTTTTTT. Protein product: CASSLAETNEKLFF. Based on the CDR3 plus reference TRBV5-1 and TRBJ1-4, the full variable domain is KAGVTQTPRYLIKTRGQQVTLSCSPISGHRSVSWYQQTPGQGLQFLFEYFSETQRNKGNFPGRFSGRQFSNSRSEMNVSTLELGDSALYLCASSLAETNEKLFFGSGTQLSVL.

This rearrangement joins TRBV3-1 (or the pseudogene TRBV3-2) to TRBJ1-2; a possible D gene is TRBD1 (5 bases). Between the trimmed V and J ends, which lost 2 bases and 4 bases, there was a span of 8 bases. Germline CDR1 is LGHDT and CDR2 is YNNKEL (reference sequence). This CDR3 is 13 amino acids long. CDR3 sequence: CASSQQGSYGYTF. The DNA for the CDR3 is TGTGCCAGCAGCCAACAGGGTAGCTATGGCTACACCTTC.

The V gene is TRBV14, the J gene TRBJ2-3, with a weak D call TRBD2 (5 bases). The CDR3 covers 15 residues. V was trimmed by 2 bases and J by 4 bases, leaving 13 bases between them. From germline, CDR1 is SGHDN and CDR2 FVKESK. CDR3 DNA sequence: TGTGCCAGCAGCCAAAGTCGCGGGCTCTCAGATACGCAGTATTTT. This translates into CASSQSRGLSDTQYF.

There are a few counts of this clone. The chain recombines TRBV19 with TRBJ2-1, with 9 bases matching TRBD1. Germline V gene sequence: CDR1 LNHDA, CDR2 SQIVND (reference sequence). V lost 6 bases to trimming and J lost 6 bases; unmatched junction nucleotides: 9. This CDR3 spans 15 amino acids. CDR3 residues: CASSRGTGPSNEQFF. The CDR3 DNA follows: TGTGCCAGTAGCCGCGGGACAGGGCCCTCCAATGAGCAGTTCTTC.

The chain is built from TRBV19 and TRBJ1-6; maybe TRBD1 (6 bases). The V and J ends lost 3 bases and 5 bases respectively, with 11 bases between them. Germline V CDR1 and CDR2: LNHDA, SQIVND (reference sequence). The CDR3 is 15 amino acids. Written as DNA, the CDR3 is TGTGCCAGTAGTATTTCGGACAGTCATAATTCACCCCTCCACTTT. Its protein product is CASSISDSHNSPLHF.

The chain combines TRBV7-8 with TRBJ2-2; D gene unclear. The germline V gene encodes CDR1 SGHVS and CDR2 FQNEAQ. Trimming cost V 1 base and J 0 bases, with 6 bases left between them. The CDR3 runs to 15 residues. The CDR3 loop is CASSLGGANTGELFF. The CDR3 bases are TGTGCCAGCAGCTTAGGCGGTGCGAACACCGGGGAGCTGTTTTTT.

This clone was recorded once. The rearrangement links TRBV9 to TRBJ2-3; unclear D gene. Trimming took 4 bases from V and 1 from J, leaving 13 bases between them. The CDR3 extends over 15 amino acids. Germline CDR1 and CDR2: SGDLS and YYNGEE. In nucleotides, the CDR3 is TGTGCCAGCAGCCTCGCGGTCGCTGGCACAGATACGCAGTATTTT. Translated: CASSLAVAGTDTQYF.

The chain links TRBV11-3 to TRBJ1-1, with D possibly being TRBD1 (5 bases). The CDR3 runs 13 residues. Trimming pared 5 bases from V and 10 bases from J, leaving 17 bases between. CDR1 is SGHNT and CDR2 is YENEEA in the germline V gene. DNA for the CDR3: TGTGCCAGCAGCCTACAAAATCCGGGGGGAGCTTTCTTT. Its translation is CASSLQNPGGAFF.

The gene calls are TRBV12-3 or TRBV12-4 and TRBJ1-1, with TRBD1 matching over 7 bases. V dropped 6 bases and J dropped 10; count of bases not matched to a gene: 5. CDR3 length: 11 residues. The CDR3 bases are TGTGCCAGCAGCGACAGGGCGGCAGCTTTCTTT. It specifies CASSDRAAAFF.

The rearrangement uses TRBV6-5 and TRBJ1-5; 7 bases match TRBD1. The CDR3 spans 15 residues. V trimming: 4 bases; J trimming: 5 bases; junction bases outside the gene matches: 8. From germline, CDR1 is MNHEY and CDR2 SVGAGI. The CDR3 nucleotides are TGTGCCAGCAGTTTCAGACAGGGTAGTCATCAGCCCCAGCATTTT. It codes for CASSFRQGSHQPQHF.

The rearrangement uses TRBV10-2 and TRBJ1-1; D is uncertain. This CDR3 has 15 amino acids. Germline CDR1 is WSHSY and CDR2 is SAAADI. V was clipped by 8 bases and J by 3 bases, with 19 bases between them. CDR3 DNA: TGCGCCAGCGTCTTACCGGACGGGGAGGACACTGAAGCTTTCTTT. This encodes CASVLPDGEDTEAFF.

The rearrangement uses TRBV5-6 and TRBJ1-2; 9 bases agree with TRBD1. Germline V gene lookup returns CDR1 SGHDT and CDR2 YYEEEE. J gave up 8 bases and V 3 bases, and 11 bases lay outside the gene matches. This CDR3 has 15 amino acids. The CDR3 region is CASSYGRTGALGYTF. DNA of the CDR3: TGTGCCAGCAGCTACGGAAGGACAGGGGCCCTCGGCTACACCTTC.

The CDR3 DNA reads TGTGCCAGCAGCGTAGAACAGAACACTGAAGCTTTCTTT. Residues: CASSVEQNTEAFF. The gene calls are TRBV9 and TRBJ1-1; D ambiguous. The CDR3 is 13 amino acids. V was cut by 0 bases and J by 1 base, with 4 bases left in between. Germline V gives CDR1 SGDLS, CDR2 YYNGEE.

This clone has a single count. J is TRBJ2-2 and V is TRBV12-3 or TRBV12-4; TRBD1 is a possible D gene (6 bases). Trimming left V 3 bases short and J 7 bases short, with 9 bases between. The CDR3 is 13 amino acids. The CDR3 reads CASSFGGHGELFF. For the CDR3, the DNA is TGTGCCAGCAGTTTTGGGGGACACGGGGAGCTGTTTTTT.

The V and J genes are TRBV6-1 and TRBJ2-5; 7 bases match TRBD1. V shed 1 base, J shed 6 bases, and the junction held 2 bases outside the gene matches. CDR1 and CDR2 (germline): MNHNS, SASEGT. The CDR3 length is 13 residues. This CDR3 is CASSEDRGQTQYF. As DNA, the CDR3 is TGTGCCAGCAGTGAAGACAGGGGACAGACCCAGTACTTC.

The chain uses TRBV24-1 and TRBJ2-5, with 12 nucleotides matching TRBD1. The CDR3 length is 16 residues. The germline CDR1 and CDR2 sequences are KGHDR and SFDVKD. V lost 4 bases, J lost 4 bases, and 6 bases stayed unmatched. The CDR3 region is CATSESGTGGAETQYF. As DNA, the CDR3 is TGTGCCACCAGTGAATCCGGGACAGGGGGCGCAGAGACCCAGTACTTC.

The CDR3 nucleotides are TGTGCCAGCAGTTCCCCCGGGACAGGGGGCCCCGACCGGCCCCAGCATTTT. This encodes CASSSPGTGGPDRPQHF. The V call is TRBV28, the J call TRBJ1-5; 12 nucleotides line up with TRBD1. The CDR3 has 17 residues. V lost 4 bases, J lost 9 bases, and 13 bases stayed unmatched. CDR1 is MDHEN and CDR2 is SYDVKM in the germline V gene.